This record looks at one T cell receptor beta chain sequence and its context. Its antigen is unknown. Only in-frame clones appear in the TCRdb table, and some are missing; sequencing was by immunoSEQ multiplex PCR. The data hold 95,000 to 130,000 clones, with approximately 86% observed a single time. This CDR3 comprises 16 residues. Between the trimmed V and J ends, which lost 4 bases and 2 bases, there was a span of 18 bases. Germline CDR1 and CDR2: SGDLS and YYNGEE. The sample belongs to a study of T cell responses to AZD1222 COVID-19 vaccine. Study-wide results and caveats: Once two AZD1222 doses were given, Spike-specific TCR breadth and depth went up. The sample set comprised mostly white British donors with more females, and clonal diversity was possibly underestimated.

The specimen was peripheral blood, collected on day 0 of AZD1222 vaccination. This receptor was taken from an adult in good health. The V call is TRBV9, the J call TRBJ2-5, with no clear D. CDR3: CASSPRHHVRQETQYF. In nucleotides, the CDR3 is TGTGCCAGCAGCCCGCGACACCACGTGAGACAAGAGACCCAGTACTTC. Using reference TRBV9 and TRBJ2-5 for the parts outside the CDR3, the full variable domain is DSGVTQTPKHLITATGQRVTLRCSPRSGDLSVYWYQQSLDQGLQFLIQYYNGEERAKGNILERFSAQQFPDLHSELNLSSLELGDSALYFCASSPRHHVRQETQYFGPGTRLLVL.